The text below deals with one T cell receptor beta chain. Its antigen is currently unknown. The sample originates from a study of OX40 agonist ivuxolimab in advanced cancers. Notes on the study in general: Expanded clones were, on average, more numerous among CD8+ T cells than CD4+. The study did not work out the antigen specificity of the expanded peripheral T cells. By week 6 at 0.1 to 3.0 mg/kg, blood CD4+ and CD8+ T cells had expanded clonally.

The protocol was immunoSEQ multiplex PCR, while the TCRdb copy is restricted to in-frame clones and leaves out a portion. The table has around 68,000 clones, about 85% seen once. V shed 7 bases and J shed 3 bases, with 12 bases lying between them. CDR3 size: 14 residues. CDR1 is MNHEY and CDR2 is SVGAGI in the germline V gene. Any history of autoimmune disease or systemic immunosuppression disqualified patients. The starting material was CD4+ or CD8+ T cells sorted from blood, obtained in a trial of the OX40 agonist ivuxolimab. This chain joins TRBV6-5 and TRBJ1-4, with TRBD1 as a possible D gene (6 bases). This receptor was taken from an adult with an advanced solid tumor such as melanoma, head and neck, liver or kidney cancer. The CDR3 loop is CASTQNRANEKLFF. CDR3 DNA: TGTGCCAGCACTCAAAACAGGGCTAATGAAAAACTGTTTTTT.